The clone carrying this TCR beta chain was counted a few times. As yet, its antigen is unknown. Active moderate-to-severe ophthalmopathy, Clinical Activity Score at least 3, NOSPECS at least 4, under 3 months' duration. The source material, RNA transcripts, was used to amplify TCR beta CDR3 regions. HTBI primers were used for first-round RT-PCR of the TCR CDR3. TCRdb re-called the multiplex PCR reads with MiXCR, one entry per CDR3 protein. The sample has about 400,000 distinct CDR3 sequences, approximately 14% seen once. The data belong to a study of T cells in Graves' hyperthyroidism and ophthalmopathy. Broader study findings: Blood shared most expanded thyroid clonotypes above 0.001. The model anticipated ophthalmopathy a median about six months pre-onset.

V trimming: 0 bases; J trimming: 5 bases; junction bases outside the gene matches: 10. The CDR3 is made up of 18 amino acids. Germline loops: CDR1 DFQATT, CDR2 SNEGSKA (reference sequence). Sample: blood. This sequence originates from a woman aged 30 to 39 with Graves' ophthalmopathy. The chain employs TRBV20-1 and TRBJ2-3, with 14 positions matching TRBD2. The CDR3 DNA sequence: TGCAGTGCTAGAGAAAACGGACTAGCGGGGGGAGGTGGAGATACGCAGTATTTT. Residues: CSARENGLAGGGGDTQYF.